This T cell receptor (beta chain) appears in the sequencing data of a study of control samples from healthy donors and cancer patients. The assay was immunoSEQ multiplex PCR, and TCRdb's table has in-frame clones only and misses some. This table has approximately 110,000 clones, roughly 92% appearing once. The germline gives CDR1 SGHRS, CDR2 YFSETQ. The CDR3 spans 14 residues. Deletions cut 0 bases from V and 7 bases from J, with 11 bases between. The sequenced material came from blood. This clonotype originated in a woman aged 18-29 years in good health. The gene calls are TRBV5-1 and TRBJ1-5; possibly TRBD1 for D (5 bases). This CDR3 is CASSLDGGEQPQHF. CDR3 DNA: TGCGCCAGCAGCTTGGATGGGGGGGAGCAGCCCCAGCATTTT.